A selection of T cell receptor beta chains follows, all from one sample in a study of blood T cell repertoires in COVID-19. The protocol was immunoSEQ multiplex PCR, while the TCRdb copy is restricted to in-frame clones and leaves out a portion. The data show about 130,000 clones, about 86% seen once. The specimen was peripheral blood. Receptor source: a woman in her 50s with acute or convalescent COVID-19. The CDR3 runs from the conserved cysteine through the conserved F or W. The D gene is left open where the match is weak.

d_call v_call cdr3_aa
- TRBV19 CASSQGMGTEAFF
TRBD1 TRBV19 CASSSFSGRGRAIWELFF
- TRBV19 CASSNQGMGTGELFF
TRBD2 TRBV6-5 CASRTSGAGGELFF
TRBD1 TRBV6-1 CASSETTGAQTQPQHF
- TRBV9 CASSADLRRSGANVLTF
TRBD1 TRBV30 CAWSATGTGGNSPLHF
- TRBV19 CASRLDRNEQFF
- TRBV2 CASSVFAENEKLFF
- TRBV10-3 CAISGTENTEAFF
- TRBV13 CASSLGDYASYGYTF
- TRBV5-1 CASSLQRQDGSPLHF
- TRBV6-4 CASSVPGREFNQPQHF
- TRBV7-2 CASSKTARNTEAFF
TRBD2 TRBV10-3 CAISASGAPRHEQFF
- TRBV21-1 CASSKVGGLRGADLHTEAFF
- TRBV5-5 CASSFLATNTGELFF
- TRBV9 CASSVEAGHFTDTQYF
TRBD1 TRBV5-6 CASSLGTGAETQYF
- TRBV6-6 CASSYSSTYYEQYF
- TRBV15 CATSRLHGGGSTDTQYF
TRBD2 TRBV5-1 CASSPLPTGGGVDTDTQYF
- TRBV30 CAWKRFNYGYTF
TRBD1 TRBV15 CATSREQGVINTGELFF
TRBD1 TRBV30 CAYLPDRGGSPLHF
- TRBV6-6 CASSYASDSSGNTIYF
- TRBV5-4 CASSSVNEKLFF
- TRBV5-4 CASSLRRNLGTDTQYF
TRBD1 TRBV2 CASSWTGATNEKLFF
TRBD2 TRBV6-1 CASREYSGGSTGELFF
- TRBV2 CASSEAQGQKLYEQYF
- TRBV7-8 CASTKRGNTEAFF
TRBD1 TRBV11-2 CASSLDFQGAKTPLHF
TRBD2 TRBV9 CASSVDWQGGIYEQYF
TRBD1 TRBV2 CASTGQSNYGYTF
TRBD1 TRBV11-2 CASSTLTGESGNTIYF
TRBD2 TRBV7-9 CASSRAHKRGAANTGELFF
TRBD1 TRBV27 CASSLSRQGGSPLHF
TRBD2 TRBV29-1 CSVVASGGSSYNEQFF
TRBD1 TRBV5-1 CASSSTGQEGNTIYF
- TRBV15 CATSRDLGLEAYTF
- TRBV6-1 CASSEVSSEADTIYF
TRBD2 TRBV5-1 CASSSGLAGAQIYEQYF
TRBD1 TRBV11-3 CASSLGANRGRTGELFF